Below, one T cell receptor beta chain is given with its context. These data come from a study of blood T cell repertoires in COVID-19. Study details: Samples taken during acute and convalescent COVID-19 were collected in the United States, Italy and Spain. PBMCs, B-cell-depleted T cells, or T cells provided the cDNA or gDNA that made up the material.

Per the study methods: Estimation of nucleated cell counts relied on the amplification of reference gene primers. Profiling relied on immunoSEQ multiplex PCR, and the TCRdb table lists in-frame clones only, not all of them. V and J calls and clone size follow that table, whereas D and trimming were derived from the DNA. The sample consists of roughly 80,000 clones, 82% of them appearing once. Germline V gene lookup returns CDR1 SGHRS and CDR2 YFSETQ. This CDR3 has 17 residues. V was clipped by 0 bases and J by 0 bases, with 14 bases between them. This TCR derives from a man in his fifties or sixties with acute or convalescent COVID-19. The V gene is TRBV5-1, the J gene TRBJ2-3; TRBD1 might be the D (5 bases). Sequencing was performed on peripheral blood. The chain's CDR3 is CASSLDQGLESTDTQYF. The CDR3 DNA reads as TGCGCCAGCAGCTTGGATCAGGGCTTGGAAAGCACAGATACGCAGTATTTT.